These T cell receptor beta chains were read from a single sample in a study of T cell repertoires in cytomegalovirus infection. Each CDR3 protein is one row after TCRdb ran MiXCR on the reads. The repertoire consists of roughly 630,000 distinct CDR3 sequences, with approximately 25% occurring once and the leading ten covering 6.5% to 10%. What was sequenced was CD8+ T cells from PBMCs. These receptors all come from a human donor in good health (CMV status not recorded). Some clones in this sample may be carry-over from other donors' samples. The CDR3 runs from the conserved cysteine through the conserved F or W. The D gene is left open where the match is weak. Clone size appears in some rows only: once, few, many, or a class for an expanded clone.

j_gene: TRBJ2-1; abundance: NA; d_gene: NA; v_gene: TRBV10-3; CDR3aa: CAISEQHNEQFF; CDR3nt: TGTGCCATCAGTGAACAGCACAATGAGCAGTTCTTC
j_gene: TRBJ2-1; abundance: NA; d_gene: NA; v_gene: TRBV24-1; CDR3aa: CATSEPGYNEQFF; CDR3nt: TGTGCCACCAGTGAACCGGGGTACAATGAGCAGTTCTTC
j_gene: TRBJ1-2; abundance: NA; d_gene: NA; v_gene: TRBV6-6; CDR3aa: CASSYGQPTNYGYTF; CDR3nt: TGTGCCAGCAGTTACGGACAACCTACTAACTATGGCTACACCTTC
j_gene: TRBJ1-5; abundance: few; d_gene: NA; v_gene: TRBV2; CDR3aa: CASSEMDSNQPQHF; CDR3nt: TGTGCCAGCAGTGAAATGGACAGCAATCAGCCCCAGCATTTT
j_gene: TRBJ2-7; abundance: few; d_gene: NA; v_gene: TRBV5-4; CDR3aa: CASSRGGPSYEQYF; CDR3nt: TGTGCCAGCAGCCGTGGGGGGCCGTCTTACGAGCAGTACTTC
j_gene: TRBJ2-1; abundance: NA; d_gene: NA; v_gene: TRBV7-6; CDR3aa: CASSLDRTAYNEQFF; CDR3nt: TGTGCCAGCAGCTTAGACCGTACCGCCTACAATGAGCAGTTCTTC
j_gene: TRBJ1-5; abundance: few; d_gene: NA; v_gene: TRBV2; CDR3aa: CASSEIGDNQPQHF; CDR3nt: TGTGCCAGCAGTGAAATAGGGGACAATCAGCCCCAGCATTTT
j_gene: TRBJ2-7; abundance: NA; d_gene: TRBD1; v_gene: TRBV6-6; CDR3aa: CASSVGQGVEQYF; CDR3nt: TGTGCCAGCAGCGTAGGACAGGGCGTCGAGCAGTACTTC
j_gene: TRBJ2-1; abundance: once; d_gene: TRBD2; v_gene: TRBV20-1; CDR3aa: CSAAGGYRDNEQFF; CDR3nt: TGCAGTGCAGCGGGGGGGTACAGAGACAATGAGCAGTTCTTC
j_gene: TRBJ2-5; abundance: NA; d_gene: TRBD1; v_gene: TRBV7-8; CDR3aa: CTSSSDRGSQETQYF; CDR3nt: TGTACCAGCAGCTCGGACAGGGGCAGCCAAGAGACCCAGTACTTC
j_gene: TRBJ2-1; abundance: NA; d_gene: TRBD2; v_gene: TRBV11-2; CDR3aa: CASSELAGGKYNEQFF; CDR3nt: TGTGCCAGCAGCGAATTAGCGGGGGGGAAATACAATGAGCAGTTCTTC
j_gene: TRBJ2-5; abundance: NA; d_gene: TRBD1; v_gene: TRBV7-9; CDR3aa: CASSSRDRGRETQYF; CDR3nt: TGTGCCAGCAGCTCCCGGGACAGGGGGCGTGAGACCCAGTACTTC
j_gene: TRBJ1-1; abundance: few; d_gene: NA; v_gene: TRBV4-1; CDR3aa: CASSIRQMNTEAFF; CDR3nt: TGCGCCAGCAGCATTCGACAGATGAACACTGAAGCTTTCTTT
j_gene: TRBJ2-5; abundance: NA; d_gene: TRBD2; v_gene: TRBV6-2/TRBV6-3; CDR3aa: CTSSYSGLAGETQYF; CDR3nt: TGTACCAGCAGTTACAGTGGACTAGCGGGAGAGACCCAGTACTTC
j_gene: TRBJ1-2; abundance: NA; d_gene: NA; v_gene: TRBV20-1; CDR3aa: CSATGREGVAYGYTF; CDR3nt: TGCAGTGCAACAGGGCGGGAGGGTGTGGCCTATGGCTACACCTTC
j_gene: TRBJ2-7; abundance: NA; d_gene: TRBD2; v_gene: TRBV5-4; CDR3aa: CASSAITGRESYEQYF; CDR3nt: TGTGCCAGCAGCGCAATAACCGGGAGGGAATCCTACGAGCAGTACTTC
j_gene: TRBJ1-5; abundance: few; d_gene: NA; v_gene: TRBV5-6; CDR3aa: CASSLGPRGNQPQHF; CDR3nt: TGTGCCAGCAGCTTGGGGCCACGGGGCAATCAGCCCCAGCATTTT
j_gene: TRBJ1-4; abundance: NA; d_gene: TRBD1; v_gene: TRBV7-6; CDR3aa: CASSPGQGAAKLFF; CDR3nt: TGTGCCAGCAGCCCCGGACAGGGGGCAGCAAAACTGTTTTTT
j_gene: TRBJ2-1; abundance: few; d_gene: NA; v_gene: TRBV12-5; CDR3aa: CASGFGSYNEQFF; CDR3nt: TGTGCTAGTGGTTTCGGCTCCTACAATGAGCAGTTCTTC
j_gene: TRBJ2-2; abundance: many; d_gene: NA; v_gene: TRBV12-3/TRBV12-4; CDR3aa: CASSTTQMGTGELFF; CDR3nt: TGTGCCAGCAGCACCACTCAGATGGGAACCGGGGAGCTGTTTTTT
j_gene: TRBJ2-3; abundance: NA; d_gene: NA; v_gene: TRBV9; CDR3aa: CASSVGSASTDTQYF; CDR3nt: TGTGCCAGCAGCGTAGGATCGGCCAGCACAGATACGCAGTATTTT
j_gene: TRBJ1-1; abundance: few; d_gene: TRBD1; v_gene: TRBV7-9; CDR3aa: CASSSGQGKGPEAFF; CDR3nt: TGTGCCAGCAGCTCGGGACAGGGAAAAGGTCCTGAAGCTTTCTTT
j_gene: TRBJ1-3; abundance: few; d_gene: NA; v_gene: TRBV4-3; CDR3aa: CASSQEGGSLDTIYF; CDR3nt: TGCGCCAGCAGCCAAGAGGGGGGTTCGTTGGACACCATATATTTT
j_gene: TRBJ2-7; abundance: many; d_gene: NA; v_gene: TRBV7-9; CDR3aa: CASSFRDNGSYEQYF; CDR3nt: TGTGCCAGCAGCTTCCGGGACAACGGTTCCTACGAGCAGTACTTC
j_gene: TRBJ2-5; abundance: few; d_gene: NA; v_gene: TRBV5-1; CDR3aa: CASTLWRGEETQYF; CDR3nt: TGCGCCAGCACCCTCTGGAGAGGCGAAGAGACCCAGTACTTC
j_gene: TRBJ2-1; abundance: few; d_gene: NA; v_gene: TRBV6-1; CDR3aa: CASSSVRGNEQFF; CDR3nt: TGTGCCAGCAGTTCCGTGAGGGGGAATGAGCAGTTCTTC
j_gene: TRBJ1-2; abundance: few; d_gene: TRBD1; v_gene: TRBV29-1; CDR3aa: CSVPGGGYGYTF; CDR3nt: TGCAGCGTGCCAGGGGGCGGCTATGGCTACACCTTC
j_gene: TRBJ2-6; abundance: many; d_gene: NA; v_gene: TRBV6-2/TRBV6-3; CDR3aa: CASSWAGPSLSGANVLTF; CDR3nt: TGTGCCAGCAGTTGGGCAGGACCCAGCCTCTCTGGGGCCAACGTCCTGACTTTC
j_gene: TRBJ1-2; abundance: few; d_gene: NA; v_gene: TRBV28; CDR3aa: CASSFRPSGDGYTF; CDR3nt: TGTGCCAGCAGTTTTCGGCCATCCGGGGATGGCTACACCTTC
j_gene: TRBJ2-2; abundance: NA; d_gene: NA; v_gene: TRBV10-3; CDR3aa: CAISELEPPDTGELFF; CDR3nt: TGTGCCATCAGTGAGCTCGAGCCCCCGGACACCGGGGAGCTGTTTTTT
j_gene: TRBJ2-7; abundance: few; d_gene: TRBD2; v_gene: TRBV29-1; CDR3aa: CSVEIPSGATYEQYF; CDR3nt: TGCAGCGTTGAAATCCCTAGCGGGGCTACCTACGAGCAGTACTTC
j_gene: TRBJ2-1; abundance: once; d_gene: TRBD1; v_gene: TRBV29-1; CDR3aa: CSVDRTGDEQFF; CDR3nt: TGCAGCGTTGACCGGACAGGGGATGAGCAGTTCTTC
j_gene: TRBJ1-1; abundance: NA; d_gene: NA; v_gene: TRBV6-2/TRBV6-3; CDR3aa: CASSYSLEGGLKNTEAFF; CDR3nt: TGTGCCAGCAGTTACTCCCTTGAGGGAGGTTTGAAGAACACTGAAGCTTTCTTT